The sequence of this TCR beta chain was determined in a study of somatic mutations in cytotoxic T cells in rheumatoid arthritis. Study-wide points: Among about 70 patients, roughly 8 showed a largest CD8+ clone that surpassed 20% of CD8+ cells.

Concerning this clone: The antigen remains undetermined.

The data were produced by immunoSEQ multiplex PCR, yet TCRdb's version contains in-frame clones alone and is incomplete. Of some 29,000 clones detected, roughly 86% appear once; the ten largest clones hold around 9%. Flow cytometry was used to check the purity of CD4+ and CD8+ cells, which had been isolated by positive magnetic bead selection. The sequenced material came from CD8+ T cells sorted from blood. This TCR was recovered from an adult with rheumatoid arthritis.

CDR3 in DNA: TGTGCCAGCAGATCCCTCGACCGGGGGAACTATAATTCACCCCTCCACTTT. Translated: CASRSLDRGNYNSPLHF. This chain connects TRBV5-4 to TRBJ1-6; a possible D gene is TRBD1 (5 bases). Germline CDR1 reads SGHNT; CDR2 reads YYREEE (reference sequence). V shed 5 bases and J shed 3 bases, with 18 bases lying between them. The CDR3 sequence is 17 residues long.